Following are 29 T cell receptor beta chains from one sample sequenced in a study of blood T cell repertoires in COVID-19. The table came from immunoSEQ multiplex PCR; TCRdb's copy has only in-frame clones and leaves some out. The sample lists about 80,000 clones, roughly 80% occurring once. Material: peripheral blood. These TCRs come from an older woman with acute or convalescent COVID-19.

The chain joins TRBV6-5 to TRBJ2-2; the D gene is possibly TRBD2 (6 bases). Trimming shortened V by 4 bases and J by 5 bases, and 14 bases separated the two germline ends. Germline values: CDR1 MNHEY, CDR2 SVGAGI. CDR3 length: 15 amino acids. In DNA form, the CDR3 reads TGTGCCAGCAGTTGGGGAGCGGGCCCTACCGGGGAGCTGTTTTTT. This gives the protein CASSWGAGPTGELFF.

CDR3 nucleotides: TGCAGCGTTTTGCCGGAGTCCGGGTACGAGCAGTACTTC. This encodes CSVLPESGYEQYF. This rearrangement joins TRBV29-1 to TRBJ2-7; D not resolved. CDR1 and CDR2 from the germline V gene are SQVTM and ANQGSEA. CDR3 length: 13 residues. Trimming removed 5 bases at V and 4 bases at J, with 15 bases between.

This sequence joins TRBV5-4 and TRBJ2-5; 7 positions agree with TRBD2. The length of the CDR3 is 15 residues. CDR1 and CDR2 (germline): SGHNT, YYREEE (reference sequence). Trimming at V came to 0 bases and at J to 4 bases, leaving 6 bases not matched to a gene. The CDR3 region has the DNA TGTGCCAGCAGCTTGGGGGGGAGGGCCGGAGAGACCCAGTACTTC. This gives the protein CASSLGGRAGETQYF.

The chain has TRBV5-1 and TRBJ2-7; D ambiguous. The CDR3 is made up of 13 amino acids. The germline V gene has CDR1 SGHRS and CDR2 YFSETQ. V shed 2 bases and J shed 0 bases, with 6 bases lying between them. The CDR3 nucleotides read TGCGCCAGCAGCTTAGAGTACTCCTACGAGCAGTACTTC. Residues: CASSLEYSYEQYF.

The V call is TRBV13, the J call TRBJ2-2; 12 positions match TRBD2. This CDR3 spans 15 amino acids. Trimming removed 5 bases from V and 6 bases from J; junction bases left unmatched: 4. CDR1 and CDR2 (germline): PRHDT, FYEKMQ (reference sequence). Written as DNA, the CDR3 is TGTGCCAGCAGCGCCAGACTAGCGGGAGCCGGGGAGCTGTTTTTT. It translates to CASSARLAGAGELFF.

The chain links TRBV5-6 to TRBJ1-1, with D uncertain. The CDR3 consists of 12 residues. Trimming removed 4 bases from V and 4 bases from J, with 8 bases in between. Per germline, CDR1 SGHDT and CDR2 YYEEEE. The CDR3 DNA sequence: TGTGCCAGCAGCCGTCCCGTCACTGAAGCTTTCTTT. Translated, it gives CASSRPVTEAFF.

This rearrangement joins TRBV30 to TRBJ2-3; 9 bases match TRBD2. Germline V gene lookup returns CDR1 GTSNPN and CDR2 SVGIG (reference sequence). V lost 2 bases and J lost 5; bases outside the gene matches: 11. The CDR3 length is 16 residues. The CDR3 region has the DNA TGTGCCTGGAGTCCCAGGTCCAGCGGGGGGAAAGATACGCAGTATTTT. Residues: CAWSPRSSGGKDTQYF.

About this clone: A read error may account for a junction end that differs from germline. Other DNA sequences in this sample translate to the same CDR3. The chain links TRBV11-2 to TRBJ2-4; D gene unclear. Per the germline V gene, CDR1 is SGHAT and CDR2 is FQNNGV. This CDR3 region has 13 residues. Here the CDR3 reads CASSPVAENIQYF. CDR3 bases: TGTGCCAGCAGCCCAGTAGCCGAAAACATTCAGTATTTC.

The chain couples TRBV7-8 to TRBJ2-7; D may be TRBD2 (5 bases). The germline V and J ends were trimmed by 5 bases and 2 bases, with 19 bases remaining between them. CDR3 size: 16 residues. Germline V gene lookup returns CDR1 SGHVS and CDR2 FQNEAQ. CDR3 DNA: TGTGCCAGCAGCCCACGGAGGACGACATCGGCCTACGAGCAGTACTTC. Residues: CASSPRRTTSAYEQYF.

This clone was detected once. The chain joins TRBV4-1 to TRBJ1-2, with D unresolved. Trimming removed 6 bases from V and 0 bases from J, with 14 bases in between. Germline V lookup: CDR1 MGHRA, CDR2 YSYEKL. The CDR3 runs 15 residues. CDR3 residues: CASSNSRSANYGYTF. The CDR3 DNA sequence: TGCGCCAGCAGTAACAGCCGATCAGCTAACTATGGCTACACCTTC.

The count of this clone is one. The V and J genes are TRBV19 and TRBJ2-7, with TRBD2 matching over 9 bases. J gave up 4 bases and V 5 bases, and 12 bases lay outside the gene matches. Germline loops: CDR1 LNHDA, CDR2 SQIVND (reference sequence). The CDR3 has 16 residues. CDR3 nucleotide sequence: TGTGCCAGTAGTCTATCTGGGCGGGAGGGGAGATACGAGCAGTACTTC. It yields the protein CASSLSGREGRYEQYF.

This chain joins TRBV29-1 and TRBJ2-1, with TRBD1 matching 7 bases. This CDR3 region has 9 residues. Trimming removed 4 bases from V and 15 bases from J; junction bases left unmatched: 3. Germline values: CDR1 SQVTM, CDR2 ANQGSEA. This chain's CDR3 is CSVAPGGFF. CDR3 DNA: TGCAGCGTTGCACCAGGGGGGTTCTTC.

This chain uses TRBV29-1 with TRBJ1-2; the match to TRBD1 covers 7 bases. Germline V gene lookup returns CDR1 SQVTM and CDR2 ANQGSEA. After removal of 7 bases from V and 3 bases from J, the junction contained 8 bases not matched to a gene. The CDR3 extends over 13 amino acids. CDR3 sequence: CSAKAGGYYGYTF. CDR3 nucleotide sequence: TGCAGCGCTAAAGCAGGGGGTTACTATGGCTACACCTTC.

J is TRBJ2-5 and V is TRBV5-6; D not certain. Germline assignment: CDR1 SGHDT and CDR2 YYEEEE. The length of the CDR3 is 13 residues. V was pared by 2 bases and J by 7 bases, with 12 bases between. Here the CDR3 DNA reads TGTGCCAGCAGCTTCGACATAATGATGACCCAGTACTTC. Its translation is CASSFDIMMTQYF.

The V call is TRBV18, the J call TRBJ2-7; 7 bases are shared with TRBD1. J gave up 6 bases and V 6 bases, and 14 bases lay outside the gene matches. CDR1 is KGHSH, CDR2 LQKENI, per germline. The CDR3 covers 15 residues. The CDR3 DNA follows: TGTGCCAGCTCTTACGACAGGGCGCGCTTTTCCGAGCAGTACTTC. Protein product: CASSYDRARFSEQYF.

The J gene is TRBJ1-2, the V gene TRBV6-5; no definite D call. V lost 11 bases, J lost 8 bases, and 27 bases lay in between. The germline gives CDR1 MNHEY, CDR2 SVGAGI. The CDR3 length is 15 residues. The CDR3 sequence is CASRGIDKPNAGYTF. Here the CDR3 DNA reads TGTGCCTCCCGAGGGATCGACAAACCCAACGCAGGCTACACCTTC.

This clone was seen a few times. The V and J genes are TRBV28 and TRBJ1-2; the match to TRBD1 covers 11 bases. The CDR3 has 15 residues. CDR1 and CDR2 (germline): MDHEN, SYDVKM. J gave up 5 bases and V 6 bases, and 8 bases lay outside the gene matches. CDR3 loop: CASRKSGTGGYGYTF. The CDR3 DNA follows: TGTGCCAGCAGAAAATCCGGGACAGGGGGTTATGGCTACACCTTC.

This sequence joins TRBV12-3 or TRBV12-4 and TRBJ2-3; D might be TRBD2 (6 bases). The CDR3 extends over 13 amino acids. Between the trimmed V and J ends, which lost 8 bases and 2 bases, there was a span of 11 bases. CDR3 nucleotide sequence: TGTGCCAGCCGGGACTCGAACACAGATACGCAGTATTTT. Residues: CASRDSNTDTQYF.

The V and J genes are TRBV5-1 and TRBJ1-5, with 7 nucleotides matching TRBD1. Looked up from germline, CDR1 is SGHRS and CDR2 is YFSETQ. J lost 3 bases, V lost 4 bases, and 4 bases had no gene match. The CDR3 length is 14 residues. Here the CDR3 reads CASSPGTDNQPQHF. The CDR3, as DNA: TGCGCCAGCAGCCCCGGGACAGACAATCAGCCCCAGCATTTT.

The genes are TRBV5-1 and TRBJ2-1, with 9 bases that match TRBD2. Trimming cost V 2 bases and J 8 bases; bases outside gene matches: 8. The CDR3 loop spans 15 amino acids. Per germline, CDR1 SGHRS and CDR2 YFSETQ. CDR3 sequence: CASSFRRGGDDEQFF. In nucleotides, the CDR3 is TGCGCCAGCAGCTTTCGGCGGGGGGGGGACGATGAGCAGTTCTTC.

This clone has more than one count but fewer than ten. CDR3 nucleotide sequence: TGTGCCAGCAGTCAACCACCGGGTACGCAGTATTTT. This encodes CASSQPPGTQYF. This rearrangement joins TRBV3-1 (or the pseudogene TRBV3-2) to TRBJ2-3; D unresolved. CDR1 LGHDT and CDR2 YNNKEL come from the germline V gene (reference sequence). V lost 6 bases and J 8 bases, leaving 12 bases between the germline ends. This CDR3 region has 12 residues.

This chain links TRBV7-2 with TRBJ1-6, with 7 positions matching TRBD1. Germline V gene lookup returns CDR1 SGHTA and CDR2 FQGNSA. J was trimmed by 5 bases and V by 5 bases; bases with no gene match: 3. There are 14 residues in the CDR3. The CDR3 DNA reads TGTGCCAGCAGCCCGGGACAGAATAATTCACCCCTCCACTTT. Its translation is CASSPGQNNSPLHF.

V is TRBV18 and J is TRBJ1-2; no firm D call. CDR3 length: 15 residues. The V end was cut by 2 bases, the J end by 8 bases, with 18 bases between. Germline CDR1 and CDR2: KGHSH and LQKENI. CDR3 DNA sequence: TGTGCCAGCTCACCATCGGAGGCCAGGTTCGGCGGCTACACCTTC. Its translation is CASSPSEARFGGYTF.

The rearrangement joins TRBV4-2 to TRBJ2-2; TRBD1 is a possible D gene (6 bases). V was pared by 0 bases and J by 2 bases, with 7 bases between. The CDR3 has 15 amino acids. Germline CDR1 LGHNA, CDR2 YNFKEQ. The CDR3 reads CASSQETGNTGELFF. In DNA form, the CDR3 reads TGTGCCAGCAGCCAAGAGACAGGCAACACCGGGGAGCTGTTTTTT.

This clone occurred a few times. The chain carries TRBV7-3 and TRBJ1-1, with D unresolved. V was trimmed by 6 bases and J by 7 bases, leaving 15 bases between them. The CDR3 has 13 residues. Germline V CDR1 and CDR2: SGHTA, FQGTGA. The CDR3 region has the DNA TGTGCCAGCAGTCTGCAACCGACTAATGAAGCTTTCTTT. It translates to CASSLQPTNEAFF.

V usage is TRBV7-3 and J usage is TRBJ2-1; D is possibly TRBD2 (7 bases). V was clipped by 2 bases and J by 12 bases, with 14 bases between them. The CDR3 is 13 residues long. Germline CDR1 and CDR2: SGHTA and FQGTGA. The CDR3 is CASSLLGRGRQFF. CDR3 nucleotides: TGTGCCAGCAGCTTATTGGGGCGGGGGCGGCAGTTCTTC.

This sequence joins TRBV7-9 and TRBJ1-5; D gene ambiguous. V was pared by 1 base and J by 5 bases, with 6 bases between. The CDR3 has 13 residues. Per germline, CDR1 SEHNR and CDR2 FQNEAQ (reference sequence). The CDR3 DNA reads as TGTGCCAGCAGCTTAGGAGCCTATCAGCCCCAGCATTTT. Amino acid sequence: CASSLGAYQPQHF.

V is TRBV10-2 and J is TRBJ1-1; 8 bases fit TRBD1. The germline CDR1 and CDR2 sequences are WSHSY and SAAADI. The CDR3 loop spans 13 amino acids. J was trimmed by 4 bases and V by 6 bases; bases with no gene match: 4. The CDR3 bases are TGCGCCAGCAGGGAAACAGGGGGCACTGAAGCTTTCTTT. Amino acids: CASRETGGTEAFF.

The chain recombines TRBV4-1 with TRBJ2-7; 9 bases align to TRBD2. Germline V gene sequence: CDR1 MGHRA, CDR2 YSYEKL. V shed 4 bases and J 4 bases; nucleotides not matched to a gene: 8. The CDR3 is made up of 15 amino acids. The CDR3 reads CASSRIAGVSYEQYF. The DNA for the CDR3 is TGCGCCAGCAGCCGAATAGCGGGAGTGTCTTACGAGCAGTACTTC.